The TCR beta chain under discussion was sequenced for a study of blood T cell repertoires in COVID-19. Trimming took off 2 bases at V and 7 bases at J, with 6 bases between the two ends. The CDR3 length is 13 residues. Germline CDR1 is MNHEY and CDR2 is SMNVEV (reference sequence). Resolution of symptoms, clearance, or two negative PCRs was present in recovered Cohort 3 donors. TCRdb's table, derived via immunoSEQ multiplex PCR, lists solely in-frame clones and lacks some. The repertoire consists of 250,000 to 300,000 clones, with approximately 90% occurring once and the leading ten covering around a sixth.

Sequenced input: PBMCs or T cells enriched from blood (not recorded which). The receptor was derived from a young man who had recovered from COVID-19. The rearrangement joins TRBV27 to TRBJ1-6; D is uncertain. The CDR3 sequence is CASSLVGNSPLHF. CDR3 nucleotides: TGTGCCAGCAGTTTAGTTGGCAATTCACCCCTCCACTTT.